One and the same sample provided the 21 T cell receptor beta chains below, sequenced in a study of cytotoxic CD8 clonotypes in ibrutinib-treated CLL. Repertoires were generated with immunoSEQ multiplex PCR, while TCRdb's copy carries only in-frame clones and drops some. The repertoire holds 15,000 to 20,000 clones, with approximately 81% as singletons. Sequencing used PBMCs, obtained before ibrutinib treatment. These receptors were obtained from a human donor with chronic lymphocytic leukemia.

The V gene is TRBV4-1, the J gene TRBJ1-1; a weak D match, TRBD1 (5 bases). V dropped 3 bases and J dropped 11 bases, with 13 bases sitting between them. This CDR3 has 12 residues. Germline V gene data show CDR1 as MGHRA and CDR2 as YSYEKL. The CDR3 nucleotides are TGCGCCAGCAGCCACTCTGCTTGGGGGGCTTTCTTT. This translates into CASSHSAWGAFF.

This clone has only a few counts. The chain links TRBV20-1 to TRBJ1-1, with TRBD1 identical over 8 bases. Germline CDR1 is DFQATT and CDR2 is SNEGSKA (reference sequence). The CDR3 totals 11 residues. The V and J ends lost 1 base and 10 bases, in that order; junction bases with no gene match: 2. This CDR3 reads CSARVGQGAFF. CDR3 DNA sequence: TGCAGTGCTAGAGTTGGACAGGGAGCTTTCTTT.

The chain links TRBV4-3 to TRBJ2-7, with 16 bases matching TRBD2. The CDR3 is 15 amino acids. The J segment lost 7 bases and the V segment lost 0 bases, leaving 0 bases of the junction unmatched. Germline CDR1 reads LGHNA; CDR2 reads YSLEER. In nucleotides, the CDR3 is TGCGCCAGCAGCCAAGAGGGACTAGCGGGAGGGGAGCAGTACTTC. Residues: CASSQEGLAGGEQYF.

The genes are TRBV6-6 and TRBJ1-5; D unresolved. The V and J ends lost 5 bases and 3 bases respectively, with 8 bases between them. Germline values: CDR1 MNHNY, CDR2 SVGAGI (reference sequence). This CDR3 is built from 13 residues. CDR3 bases: TGTGCCAGCAGTCCGGGGAACAATCAGCCCCAGCATTTT. Its protein product is CASSPGNNQPQHF.

In this sample, this clone turned up once. The V gene is TRBV6-1, the J gene TRBJ1-3; 10 nucleotides line up with TRBD1. The CDR3 is 15 residues long. Germline V gene data show CDR1 as MNHNS and CDR2 as SASEGT. The V and J ends lost 5 bases and 0 bases, in that order; junction bases with no gene match: 1. The CDR3 DNA follows: TGTGCCAGCAGTTGGGACAGGGGCTCTGGAAACACCATATATTTT. This codes for CASSWDRGSGNTIYF.

This chain's CDR3 is CASSQGLGTGVSGANVLTF. The CDR3 coding sequence is TGCGCCAGCAGCCAAGGACTTGGGACGGGGGTCTCTGGGGCCAACGTCCTGACTTTC. J is TRBJ2-6 and V is TRBV4-1; D possibly corresponds to TRBD2 (6 bases). CDR1 is MGHRA and CDR2 is YSYEKL in the germline V gene. V was pared by 1 base and J by 0 bases, with 16 bases between. The CDR3 runs to 19 residues.

By its share, this clone is medium-sized (0.01 to 0.1%). The chain carries TRBV5-4 and TRBJ1-1, with TRBD1 matching 7 bases. Trimming took 4 bases from V and 8 from J; bases not matched to a gene: 14. Germline CDR1 SGHNT, CDR2 YYREEE (reference sequence). CDR3 length: 15 residues. CDR3 residues: CASSPRDRDGSEAFF. The DNA of the CDR3 is TGTGCCAGCAGCCCCAGAGACAGGGACGGATCCGAAGCTTTCTTT.

The genes are TRBV6-1 and TRBJ1-1; 8 nucleotides line up with TRBD1. The V and J ends lost 0 bases and 6 bases, in that order; junction bases with no gene match: 6. The CDR3 has 15 residues. The germline V gene has CDR1 MNHNS and CDR2 SASEGT. As DNA, the CDR3 is TGTGCCAGCAGTGAAGCTGACAGGGGACGGTCTGAAGCTTTCTTT. This sequence encodes CASSEADRGRSEAFF.

This rearrangement joins TRBV18 to TRBJ2-5; D uncertain. Germline V gene sequence: CDR1 KGHSH, CDR2 LQKENI. Deletions cut 2 bases from V and 0 bases from J, with 1 base between. CDR3 length: 12 amino acids. The CDR3 loop is CASSPNQETQYF. The CDR3 DNA sequence: TGTGCCAGCTCACCAAACCAAGAGACCCAGTACTTC.

V is TRBV7-3 and J is TRBJ2-1; the match to TRBD2 covers 8 bases. The V gene's germline CDR1 is SGHTA and CDR2 FQGTGA. This CDR3 region has 16 residues. The V segment lost 2 bases and the J segment 2 bases; nucleotides outside the gene matches: 5. The CDR3 reads CASSLGAGGAYNEQFF. In DNA form, the CDR3 reads TGTGCCAGCAGCTTAGGGGCGGGGGGCGCCTACAATGAGCAGTTCTTC.

V gene TRBV7-2 combines with J gene TRBJ1-2; no reliable D call. Germline V gives CDR1 SGHTA, CDR2 FQGNSA. The CDR3 covers 13 residues. Trimming took 1 base from V and 4 from J, leaving 7 bases between them. The CDR3 DNA reads as TGTGCCAGCAGCTTAGACCCAGGCTATGGCTACACCTTC. Translated: CASSLDPGYGYTF. The variable domain in full, completed from reference TRBV7-2 and TRBJ1-2, reads GAGVSQSPSNKVTEKGKDVELRCDPISGHTALYWYRQSLGQGLEFLIYFQGNSAPDKSGLPSDRFSAERTGGSVSTLTIQRTQQEDSAVYLCASSLDPGYGYTFGSGTRLTVV.

The rearrangement uses TRBV7-9 and TRBJ2-5, with 7 bases that match TRBD1. The junction had 12 bases not matched to a gene; V was cut back by 5 bases and J by 0 bases. The V gene's germline CDR1 is SEHNR and CDR2 FQNEAQ (reference sequence). This CDR3 has 17 amino acids. CDR3 sequence reads: CASSPPGRQGNQETQYF. DNA for the CDR3: TGTGCCAGCAGCCCTCCGGGCCGACAGGGAAACCAAGAGACCCAGTACTTC.

The CDR3 bases are TGTGCCAGCATTCGCACGGAGGTGCTGAACACTGAAGCTTTCTTT. The encoded protein is CASIRTEVLNTEAFF. The J gene is TRBJ1-1, the V gene TRBV2; D gene ambiguous. Per the germline V gene, CDR1 is SNHLY and CDR2 is FYNNEI. V lost 7 bases to trimming and J lost 0 bases, with 15 bases between them. The CDR3 totals 15 residues.

CDR3 coding DNA: TGTGCCAGCAGTTTACTTCAGGGGGGCTATGGCTACACCTTC. Its translation is CASSLLQGGYGYTF. V gene TRBV28 combines with J gene TRBJ1-2; 7 bases map to TRBD1. Germline V lookup: CDR1 MDHEN, CDR2 SYDVKM. The CDR3 is 14 amino acids. Trimming took 2 bases from V and 4 from J; bases not matched to a gene: 4.

CDR3 coding DNA: TGTGCCAGCAGCGCGACAGGACAAGAGACCCAGTACTTC. This sequence encodes CASSATGQETQYF. The V and J genes are TRBV7-9 and TRBJ2-5; tentative D call: TRBD1 (6 bases). CDR1 is SEHNR and CDR2 is FQNEAQ in the germline V gene (reference sequence). The CDR3 is 13 amino acids. V shed 5 bases and J shed 2 bases, with 9 bases lying between them.

V usage is TRBV30 and J usage is TRBJ2-2; D call uncertain. The CDR3 length is 13 residues. The V end lost 0 bases, the J end lost 5 bases, and 7 bases lay between the germline ends. Germline lookup yields CDR1 GTSNPN and CDR2 SVGIG (reference sequence). The CDR3 DNA is TGTGCCTGGAGTGTACAACAGACCGGGGAGCTGTTTTTT. This codes for CAWSVQQTGELFF.

V is TRBV28 and J is TRBJ2-5, with 7 bases lining up with TRBD1. V shed 4 bases and J 2 bases; nucleotides not matched to a gene: 7. Germline loops: CDR1 MDHEN, CDR2 SYDVKM. This CDR3 comprises 15 residues. In DNA, the CDR3 is TGTGCCAGCAGTTCCATACAGGGGTCGCAAGAGACCCAGTACTTC. This translates into CASSSIQGSQETQYF.

The chain links TRBV30 to TRBJ2-5, with 8 bases matching TRBD2. Per germline, CDR1 GTSNPN and CDR2 SVGIG (reference sequence). This CDR3 region has 14 residues. Losses at the gene ends were 4 bases for V and 3 bases for J; bases not matched to a gene: 7. The CDR3 nucleotides read TGTGCCTGGAAACGTAGCGGGACTGAAGAGACCCAGTACTTC. It specifies CAWKRSGTEETQYF. The full variable domain, with the rest looked up from reference TRBV30 and TRBJ2-5, is SQTIHQWPATLVQPVGSPLSLECTVEGTSNPNLYWYRQAAGRGLQLLFYSVGIGQISSEVPQNLSASRPQDRQFILSSKKLLLSDSGFYLCAWKRSGTEETQYFGPGTRLLVL.

The chain recombines TRBV27 with TRBJ1-2; maybe TRBD1 (5 bases). The CDR3 runs 14 residues. Germline V CDR1 and CDR2: MNHEY, SMNVEV (reference sequence). Trimming took off 0 bases at V and 3 bases at J, with 8 bases between the two ends. In DNA form, the CDR3 reads TGTGCCAGCAGTTTATCAAGGGGAGACTATGGCTACACCTTC. Amino acid sequence: CASSLSRGDYGYTF.

This clone was seen a few times. The gene calls are TRBV5-1 and TRBJ1-5, with 10 bases identical to TRBD1. Trimming took 4 bases from V and 6 from J; bases not matched to a gene: 7. From germline, CDR1 is SGHRS and CDR2 YFSETQ. The CDR3 totals 15 residues. CDR3 sequence (DNA): TGCGCCAGCAGCCCGTCCGGGACAGGGGCTCAGCCCCAGCATTTT. This encodes CASSPSGTGAQPQHF. Combining the CDR3 with reference TRBV5-1 and TRBJ1-5 gives the whole variable domain KAGVTQTPRYLIKTRGQQVTLSCSPISGHRSVSWYQQTPGQGLQFLFEYFSETQRNKGNFPGRFSGRQFSNSRSEMNVSTLELGDSALYLCASSPSGTGAQPQHFGDGTRLSIL.

The chain carries TRBV5-4 and TRBJ2-3, with 13 positions matching TRBD2. Germline loops: CDR1 SGHNT, CDR2 YYREEE (reference sequence). V gave up 3 bases and J gave up 5 bases; unmatched junction bases: 6. The CDR3 contains 16 residues. This CDR3 is CASSSTLAGGKDTQYF. CDR3 sequence (DNA): TGTGCCAGCAGCTCCACACTAGCGGGGGGGAAAGATACGCAGTATTTT. Drawing the rest from reference TRBV5-4 and TRBJ2-3, the complete variable domain is ETGVTQSPTHLIKTRGQQVTLRCSSQSGHNTVSWYQQALGQGPQFIFQYYREEENGRGNFPPRFSGLQFPNYSSELNVNALELDDSALYLCASSSTLAGGKDTQYFGPGTRLTVL.